One sample yielded the 16 T cell receptor beta chains listed below, sequenced in a study of blood T cell repertoires in COVID-19. Generated by immunoSEQ multiplex PCR, the TCRdb table keeps only in-frame clones and is missing some. The table includes 90,000 or so clones, around 79% detected once. The specimen was peripheral blood. The source of these receptors is a human donor in a cohort sampled during active COVID-19.

This chain's CDR3 is CASSLDSGGSYEQYF. DNA for the CDR3: TGTGCCAGCAGCTTAGACTCAGGGGGCAGCTACGAGCAGTACTTC. The rearrangement links TRBV7-8 to TRBJ2-7; 8 nucleotides agree with TRBD1. The V gene's germline CDR1 is SGHVS and CDR2 FQNEAQ. The CDR3 loop spans 15 amino acids. J gave up 3 bases and V 1 base, and 5 bases lay outside the gene matches.

The V call is TRBV5-4, the J call TRBJ2-1; D gene ambiguous. This CDR3 region has 16 residues. Trimming took off 0 bases at V and 2 bases at J, with 12 bases between the two ends. Germline-derived CDR1 and CDR2 are SGHNT and YYREEE (reference sequence). CDR3 residues: CASSLGGTATYNEQFF. CDR3 in DNA: TGTGCCAGCAGCTTGGGAGGTACCGCCACCTACAATGAGCAGTTCTTC. Variable domain in full (rest from reference TRBV5-4 and TRBJ2-1): ETGVTQSPTHLIKTRGQQVTLRCSSQSGHNTVSWYQQALGQGPQFIFQYYREEENGRGNFPPRFSGLQFPNYSSELNVNALELDDSALYLCASSLGGTATYNEQFFGPGTRLTVL.

V is TRBV11-2 and J is TRBJ2-7; maybe TRBD1 (5 bases). The CDR3 is 15 amino acids. The V end was cut by 5 bases, the J end by 0 bases, with 14 bases between. Germline V gene lookup returns CDR1 SGHAT and CDR2 FQNNGV. CDR3: CASSREWTFSYEQYF. The CDR3 DNA is TGTGCCAGCAGCCGAGAGTGGACATTCTCCTACGAGCAGTACTTC.

CDR3 sequence reads: CASRHDRSRNTEAFF. DNA of the CDR3: TGTGCCAGCAGGCACGACAGGAGCCGAAACACTGAAGCTTTCTTT. The V call is TRBV4-2, the J call TRBJ1-1, with D possibly matching TRBD1 (6 bases). Trimming took off 6 bases at V and 2 bases at J, with 16 bases between the two ends. Germline-derived CDR1 and CDR2 are LGHNA and YNFKEQ. The CDR3 consists of 15 residues.

The genes are TRBV29-1 and TRBJ1-1; 12 bases line up with TRBD1. From germline, CDR1 is SQVTM and CDR2 ANQGSEA. V lost 4 bases to trimming and J lost 5 bases; unmatched junction nucleotides: 5. The CDR3 runs 14 residues. The CDR3: CSVVRDRGLTEAFF. DNA for the CDR3: TGCAGCGTTGTCAGGGACAGGGGGCTTACTGAAGCTTTCTTT.

The genes are TRBV25-1 and TRBJ2-3; no clear D gene. This CDR3 region has 14 residues. Germline CDR1 MGHDK, CDR2 SYGVNS. V was cut by 3 bases and J by 1 base, with 8 bases left in between. The CDR3 DNA sequence: TGTGCCAGCAGTGATATGCTAGGCACAGATACGCAGTATTTT. This sequence encodes CASSDMLGTDTQYF.

The rearrangement links TRBV2 to TRBJ2-5; possibly TRBD2 for D (5 bases). The V gene's germline CDR1 is SNHLY and CDR2 FYNNEI. The CDR3 covers 13 residues. Trimming took off 5 bases at V and 3 bases at J, with 10 bases between the two ends. The CDR3 is CASSPVGEETQYF. The CDR3 DNA reads TGTGCCAGCAGTCCCGTCGGGGAAGAGACCCAGTACTTC.

The V and J genes are TRBV4-3 and TRBJ2-1; 9 positions match TRBD2. CDR3 length: 15 residues. V lost 0 bases and J lost 10; bases outside the gene matches: 7. Germline CDR1 and CDR2: LGHNA and YSLEER. The CDR3 sequence is CASSQEALAGKEQFF. CDR3 in DNA: TGCGCCAGCAGCCAAGAGGCTCTAGCGGGAAAAGAGCAGTTCTTC.

The rearrangement joins TRBV19 to TRBJ1-2; 7 bases agree with TRBD1. Germline V CDR1 and CDR2: LNHDA, SQIVND (reference sequence). CDR3 length: 13 residues. J was trimmed by 4 bases and V by 6 bases; bases with no gene match: 5. The chain's CDR3 is CASRRDSSYGYTF. As DNA, the CDR3 is TGTGCCAGTAGGCGGGACAGTAGCTATGGCTACACCTTC.

The chain joins TRBV7-9 to TRBJ2-3; maybe TRBD2 (5 bases). With 1 base removed from V and 1 base from J, the gap between germline ends came to 12 bases. This CDR3 contains 16 residues. Germline loops: CDR1 SEHNR, CDR2 FQNEAQ (reference sequence). In DNA, the CDR3 is TGTGCCAGCAGCTTAGTGTGGCAGAGGGGCACAGATACGCAGTATTTT. Translation gives CASSLVWQRGTDTQYF.

V is TRBV6-5 and J is TRBJ1-3; the match to TRBD1 covers 10 bases. Germline lookup yields CDR1 MNHEY and CDR2 SVGAGI. The CDR3 has 15 residues. Trimming at V came to 2 bases and at J to 4 bases, leaving 2 bases not matched to a gene. In DNA form, the CDR3 reads TGTGCCAGCAGTTACCGACAGGGGGCCGGAAACACCATATATTTT. Amino acid sequence: CASSYRQGAGNTIYF.

This clone showed up just a few times. The rearrangement links TRBV6-5 to TRBJ1-1; 7 nucleotides match TRBD1. This CDR3 region has 14 residues. CDR1 MNHEY and CDR2 SVGAGI come from the germline V gene. V was clipped by 4 bases and J by 5 bases; unmatched bases: 7. The CDR3 region has the DNA TGTGCCAGCAGTTTAATACCACAGGGGACTGAAGCTTTCTTT. It is translated as CASSLIPQGTEAFF.

The chain couples TRBV21-1 to TRBJ1-1; TRBD1 was called by the table and not checked on the DNA. TRBV21-1 is a pseudogene segment. The CDR3 length is 15 residues. For the CDR3, the DNA is TGTGCCAGCAGCAAAGGGGACAGGGCGGCCAGTGAAGCTTTCTTT. Its protein product is CASSKGDRAASEAFF.

The table lists this clone with many counts. The same CDR3 can be traced to other DNA sequences in this sample. The genes are TRBV24-1 and TRBJ2-1, with a possible D match to TRBD1 (6 bases). CDR3 size: 12 residues. The germline V gene has CDR1 KGHDR and CDR2 SFDVKD. Trimming shortened V by 6 bases and J by 6 bases, and 8 bases separated the two germline ends. The CDR3 bases are TGTGCCACCAGTACAGGGTCCAATGAGCAGTTCTTC. This codes for CATSTGSNEQFF.

The V gene is TRBV15, the J gene TRBJ1-2, with 8 positions matching TRBD1. The germline gives CDR1 LNHNV, CDR2 YYDKDF (reference sequence). The CDR3 totals 15 residues. The J segment lost 4 bases and the V segment lost 1 base, leaving 5 bases of the junction unmatched. CDR3: CATSRVTDRVYGYTF. The CDR3 coding sequence is TGTGCCACCAGCAGAGTTACGGACAGGGTCTATGGCTACACCTTC.

V gene TRBV24-1 combines with J gene TRBJ2-7; D might be TRBD1 (6 bases). The CDR3 spans 15 residues. The germline V gene encodes CDR1 KGHDR and CDR2 SFDVKD. Trimming cost V 6 bases and J 2 bases, with 16 bases left between them. CDR3 amino acids: CATSPRTATTYEQYF. CDR3 nucleotides: TGTGCCACCAGTCCCCGGACAGCCACCACCTACGAGCAGTACTTC.